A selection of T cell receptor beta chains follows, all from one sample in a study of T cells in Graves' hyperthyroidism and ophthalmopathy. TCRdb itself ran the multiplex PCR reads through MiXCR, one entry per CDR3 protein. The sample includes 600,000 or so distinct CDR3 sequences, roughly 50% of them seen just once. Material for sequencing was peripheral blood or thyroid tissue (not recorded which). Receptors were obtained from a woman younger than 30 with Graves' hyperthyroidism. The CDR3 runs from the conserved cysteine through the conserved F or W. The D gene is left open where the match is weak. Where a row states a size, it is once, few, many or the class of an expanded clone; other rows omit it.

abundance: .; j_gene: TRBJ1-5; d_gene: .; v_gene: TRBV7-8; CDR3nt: TGTGCTAGTGAAGCGGACTATAGCAATCAGCCCCAGCATTTT; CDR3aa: CASEADYSNQPQHF
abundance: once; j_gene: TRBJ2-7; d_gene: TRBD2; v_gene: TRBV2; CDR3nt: TGTGCCAGCAGTTTCCTAGCGGGAGGGCCCTCCTACGAGCAGTACTTC; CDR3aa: CASSFLAGGPSYEQYF
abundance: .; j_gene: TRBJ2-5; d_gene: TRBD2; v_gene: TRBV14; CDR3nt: TGTGCCAGCAGTCCAACGCTAGCGGGAGGGCAAGAGACCCAGTACTTC; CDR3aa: CASSPTLAGGQETQYF
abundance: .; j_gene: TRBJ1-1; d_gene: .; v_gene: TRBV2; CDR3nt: TGTGCCAGCGGAGGAACTCGGGGCACTGAAGCTTTCTTT; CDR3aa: CASGGTRGTEAFF
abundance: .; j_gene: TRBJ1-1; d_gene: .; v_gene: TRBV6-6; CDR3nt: TGTGCCAGTCGGTGGGGGGGGCAAACTGAAGCTTTCTTT; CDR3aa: CASRWGGQTEAFF
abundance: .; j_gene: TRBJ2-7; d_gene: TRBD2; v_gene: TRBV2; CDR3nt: TGTGCCAGCAGTGAAGTAGCGGGAGGGTACTACGAGCAGTACTTC; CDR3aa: CASSEVAGGYYEQYF
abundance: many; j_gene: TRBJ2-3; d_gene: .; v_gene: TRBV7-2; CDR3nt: TGTGCCAGCAGCTTAGGCCTGGGAACAGATACGCAGTATTTT; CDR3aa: CASSLGLGTDTQYF
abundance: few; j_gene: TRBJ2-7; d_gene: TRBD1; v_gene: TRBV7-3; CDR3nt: TGTGCCAGTAGTACTATCGACAGGGCCCCCTACGAGCAGTACTTC; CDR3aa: CASSTIDRAPYEQYF
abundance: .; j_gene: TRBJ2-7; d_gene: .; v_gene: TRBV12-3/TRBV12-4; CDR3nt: TGTGCCAGCAGCCGGCAGTACGAGCAGTACTTC; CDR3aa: CASSRQYEQYF
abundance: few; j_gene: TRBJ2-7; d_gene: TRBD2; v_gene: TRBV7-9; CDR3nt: TGTGCCAGCAGCCAAGATGGGACTAGCGCGGCCTACGAGCAGTACTTC; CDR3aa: CASSQDGTSAAYEQYF
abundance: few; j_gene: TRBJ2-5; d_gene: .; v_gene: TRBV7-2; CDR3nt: TGTGCCAGCAGCTTAGAGGGGACCGCAAATAAAGAGACCCAGTACTTC; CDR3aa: CASSLEGTANKETQYF
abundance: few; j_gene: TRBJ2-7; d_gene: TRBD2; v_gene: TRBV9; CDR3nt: TGTGCCAGCAGCGCACTAGCGGAAGGAGCCTACGAGCAGTACTTC; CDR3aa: CASSALAEGAYEQYF
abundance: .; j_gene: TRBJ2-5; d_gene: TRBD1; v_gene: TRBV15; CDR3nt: TGTGCCACCACCAGTGAACAGGGGGCGGGGGAGACCCAGTACTTC; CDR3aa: CATTSEQGAGETQYF
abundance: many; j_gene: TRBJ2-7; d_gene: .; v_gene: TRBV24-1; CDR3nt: TGTGCCACCAGTGGGGGGACTTCGGGGCAGTACTTC; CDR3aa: CATSGGTSGQYF
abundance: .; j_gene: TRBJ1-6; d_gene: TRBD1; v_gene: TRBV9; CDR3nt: TGTGCCAGCAGCGGATCCCCAGGGGGCGATCAGCCCCTCCACTTT; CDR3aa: CASSGSPGGDQPLHF
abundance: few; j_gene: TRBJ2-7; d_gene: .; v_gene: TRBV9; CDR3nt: TGTGCCAGCAGTGCCGCTGATAGATACTCCTACGAGCAGTACTTC; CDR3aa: CASSAADRYSYEQYF
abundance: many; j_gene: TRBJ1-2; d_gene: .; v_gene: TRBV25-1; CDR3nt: TGTGCCAGCAGTGAATCATTCGGCTATGGCTACACCTTC; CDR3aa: CASSESFGYGYTF
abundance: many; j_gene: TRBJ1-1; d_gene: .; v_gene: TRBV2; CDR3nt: TGTGCCAGCAGCCGGGACGGGAACACTGAAGCTTTCTTT; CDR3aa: CASSRDGNTEAFF
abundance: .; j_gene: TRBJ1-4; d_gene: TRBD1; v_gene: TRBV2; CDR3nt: TGTGCCAGCTCACCTCCGGACAGGTCCAATGAAAAACTGTTTTTT; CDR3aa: CASSPPDRSNEKLFF
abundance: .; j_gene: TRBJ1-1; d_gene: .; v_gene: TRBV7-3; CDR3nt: TGTGCCAGCAGCTGGGGCGGACGGAACACTGAAGCTTTCTTT; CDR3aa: CASSWGGRNTEAFF
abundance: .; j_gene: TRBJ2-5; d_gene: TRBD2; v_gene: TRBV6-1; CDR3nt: TGTGCCATCAGTGAAGCGGGAGATGAGACCCAGTACTTC; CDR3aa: CAISEAGDETQYF
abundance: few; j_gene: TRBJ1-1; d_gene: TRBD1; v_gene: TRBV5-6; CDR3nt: TGCGCCAGCAGCCAAGTGGGACAGGGGGCGCGTGAAACTGAAGCTTTCTTT; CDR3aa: CASSQVGQGARETEAFF
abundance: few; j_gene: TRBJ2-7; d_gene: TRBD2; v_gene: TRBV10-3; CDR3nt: TGTGCCATCAGTGAGGGACTAGCGGGTTACCCCTCCTACGAGCAGTACTTC; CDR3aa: CAISEGLAGYPSYEQYF
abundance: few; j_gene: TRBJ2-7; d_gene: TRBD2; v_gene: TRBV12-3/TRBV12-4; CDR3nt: TGTGCCAGCAGCCCCTTAGCGGGAGGCTACTCCTACGAGCAGTACTTC; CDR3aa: CASSPLAGGYSYEQYF
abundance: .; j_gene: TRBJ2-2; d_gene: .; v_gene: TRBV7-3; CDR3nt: TGTGCCAGCAGCTTATCAGGTCGAGAGACCGGGGAGCTGTTTTTT; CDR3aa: CASSLSGRETGELFF
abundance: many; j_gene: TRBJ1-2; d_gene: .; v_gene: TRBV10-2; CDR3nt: TGCGCCAGCAGTTTTTCGGGACCTCTGGAAGGCTACACCTTC; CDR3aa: CASSFSGPLEGYTF
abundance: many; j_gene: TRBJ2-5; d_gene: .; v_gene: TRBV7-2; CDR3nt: TGTGCCAGCAGCTTAGGAGGGGTGAAGGAGACCCAGTACTTC; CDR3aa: CASSLGGVKETQYF
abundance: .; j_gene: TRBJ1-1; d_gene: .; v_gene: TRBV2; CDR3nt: TGTGCCAGCAGTGAATTGACCCGTAACACTGAAGCTTTCTTT; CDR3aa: CASSELTRNTEAFF
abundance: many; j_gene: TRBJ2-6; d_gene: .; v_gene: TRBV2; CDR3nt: TGTGCCAGCAGTGGACTAGCTGGGGCCAACGTCCTGACTTTC; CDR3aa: CASSGLAGANVLTF
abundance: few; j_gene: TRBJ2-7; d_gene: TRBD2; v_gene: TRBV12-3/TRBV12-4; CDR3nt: TGTGCCAGCAGCGTAGGGACTAGCAGGTACGAGCAGTACTTC; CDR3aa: CASSVGTSRYEQYF